Sequencing of this TCR beta chain was carried out in a study of T-cell memory formation after mild COVID-19. Worth noting for this clonotype: As yet, its antigen is unknown.

CDR3 length: 14 amino acids. V shed 5 bases, J shed 4 bases, and the junction held 7 bases outside the gene matches. Germline values: CDR1 SGHVS, CDR2 FNYEAQ. MiXCR was run by TCRdb on the 5' RACE reads, yielding one entry per CDR3 protein. This sample has 55,000 to 75,000 distinct CDR3 sequences, with around a quarter found just once. Whole-study results and caveats: SARS-CoV-2 specificity was not confirmed for second-wave clones peaking on day 37.

Sequenced: PBMCs or a T cell subset sorted from them (not recorded which). This sequence was found in a man aged 18 to 30 who had mild COVID-19 (a few samples of this study predate the infection). Cell type and time point are not known. The chain combines TRBV7-6 with TRBJ1-2; the match to TRBD1 covers 7 bases. The CDR3 sequence is CASSPRGPGYGYTF. The CDR3 DNA reads as TGTGCCAGCAGCCCTAGGGGGCCGGGCTATGGCTACACCTTC.